Given below is one T cell receptor beta chain in context. The antigen is undetermined. This record belongs to a study of T cell responses to AZD1222 COVID-19 vaccine. Method: immunoSEQ multiplex PCR; TCRdb's copy keeps in-frame clones and lacks some. Among fewer than 85,000 clones, around 87% were seen once, and the ten largest hold 18%. Second doses that came at about 4 or about 12 weeks were put together. Whole-study results and caveats: Sampling captured repertoires only after the peak T cell response. Baseline seropositives among AZD1222 recipients totaled only 5 to 7. Nearly half of spike-specific TCRs reportedly target variant regions that are unmutated in the B.1.351 and B.1.1.7 variants.

Germline-derived CDR1 and CDR2 are MDHEN and SYDVKM. The CDR3 totals 13 residues. Trimming took off 3 bases at V and 7 bases at J, with 10 bases between the two ends. The sample in question was peripheral blood, obtained 28 days after the second AZD1222 dose. The chain employs TRBV28 and TRBJ1-5; maybe TRBD1 (5 bases). The receptor was derived from an adult who received the AZD1222 COVID-19 vaccine. CDR3 nucleotide sequence: TGTGCCAGCAGTTTCCGATGGGACCAGCCCCAGCATTTT. It translates to CASSFRWDQPQHF.